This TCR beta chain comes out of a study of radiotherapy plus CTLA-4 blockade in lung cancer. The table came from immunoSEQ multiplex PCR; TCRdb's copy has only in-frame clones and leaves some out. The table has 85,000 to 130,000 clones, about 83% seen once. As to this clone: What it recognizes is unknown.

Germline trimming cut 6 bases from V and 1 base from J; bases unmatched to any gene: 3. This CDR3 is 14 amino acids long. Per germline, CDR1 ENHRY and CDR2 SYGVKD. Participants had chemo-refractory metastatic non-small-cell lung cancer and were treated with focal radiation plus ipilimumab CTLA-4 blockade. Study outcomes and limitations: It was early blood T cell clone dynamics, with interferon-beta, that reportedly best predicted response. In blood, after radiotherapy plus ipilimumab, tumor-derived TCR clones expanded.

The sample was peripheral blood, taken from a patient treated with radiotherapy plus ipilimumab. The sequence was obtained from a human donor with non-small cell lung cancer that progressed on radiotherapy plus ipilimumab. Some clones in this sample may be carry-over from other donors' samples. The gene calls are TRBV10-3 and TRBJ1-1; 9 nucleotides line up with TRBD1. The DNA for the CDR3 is TGTGCCATCAGCCCGGGACAGGGGAACACTGAAGCTTTCTTT. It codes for CAISPGQGNTEAFF.